Included here is one TCR beta chain sequence, with context. Only in-frame clones appear in the TCRdb table, and some are missing; sequencing was by immunoSEQ multiplex PCR. The sample carries about 70,000 clones, approximately 93% recorded once. This entry is derived from a study of technical replicates of blood from a handful of donors. CDR3 size: 15 residues. Germline assignment: CDR1 MNHEY and CDR2 SMNVEV (reference sequence). The ends lost 5 bases at V and 3 bases at J; junction bases unmatched: 6. J is TRBJ2-1 and V is TRBV27; 8 nucleotides agree with TRBD2. Sequencing was carried out using T cells isolated from PBMCs. This sequence originates from a human donor in good health. The CDR3 protein is CASSIPGTSYNEQFF. CDR3 DNA: TGTGCCAGCAGTATCCCCGGGACTAGCTACAATGAGCAGTTCTTC.